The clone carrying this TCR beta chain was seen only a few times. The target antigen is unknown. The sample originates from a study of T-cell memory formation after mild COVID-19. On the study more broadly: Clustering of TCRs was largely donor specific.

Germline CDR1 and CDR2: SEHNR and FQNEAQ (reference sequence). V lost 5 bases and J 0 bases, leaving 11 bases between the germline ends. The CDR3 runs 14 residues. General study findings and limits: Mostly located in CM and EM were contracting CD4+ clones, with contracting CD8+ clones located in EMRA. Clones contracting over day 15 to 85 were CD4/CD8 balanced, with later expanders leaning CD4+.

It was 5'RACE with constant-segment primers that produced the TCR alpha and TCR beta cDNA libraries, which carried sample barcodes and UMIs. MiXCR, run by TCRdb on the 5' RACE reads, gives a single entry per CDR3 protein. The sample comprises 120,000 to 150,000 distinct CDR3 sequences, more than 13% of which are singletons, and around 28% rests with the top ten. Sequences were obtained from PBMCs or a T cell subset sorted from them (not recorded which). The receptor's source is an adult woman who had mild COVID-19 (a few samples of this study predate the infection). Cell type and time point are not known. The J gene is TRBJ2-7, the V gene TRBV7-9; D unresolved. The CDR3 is CASSDARSSYEQYF. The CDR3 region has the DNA TGTGCCAGCAGCGACGCTAGGAGCTCCTACGAGCAGTACTTC.